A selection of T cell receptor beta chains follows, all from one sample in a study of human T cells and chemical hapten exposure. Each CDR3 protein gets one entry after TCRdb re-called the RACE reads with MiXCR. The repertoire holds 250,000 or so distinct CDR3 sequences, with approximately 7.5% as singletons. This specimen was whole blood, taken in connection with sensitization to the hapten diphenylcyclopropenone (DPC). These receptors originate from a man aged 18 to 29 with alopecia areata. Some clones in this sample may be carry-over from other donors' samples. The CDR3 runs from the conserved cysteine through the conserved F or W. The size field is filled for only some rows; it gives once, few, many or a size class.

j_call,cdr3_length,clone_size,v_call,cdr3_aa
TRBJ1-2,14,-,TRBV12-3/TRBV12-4,CASSLISDTYGYTF
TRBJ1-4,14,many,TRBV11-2,CASSLGPLGEKLFF
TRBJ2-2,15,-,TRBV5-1,CASSGGTGSTGELFF
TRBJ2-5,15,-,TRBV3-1,CASSQKGQAKETQYF
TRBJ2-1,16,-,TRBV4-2,CASSQDGAGLYNEQFF
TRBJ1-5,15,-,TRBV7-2,CASSLRPGDNQPQHF
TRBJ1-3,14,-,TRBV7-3,CASSPRETGNTIYF
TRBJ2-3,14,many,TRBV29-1,CSVEDRLAADTQYF
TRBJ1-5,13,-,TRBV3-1,CASSQRENQPQHF
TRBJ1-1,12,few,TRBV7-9,CASSPPPAEAFF
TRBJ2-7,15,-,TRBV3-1,CASSQDLDRDYEQYF
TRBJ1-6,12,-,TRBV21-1,CASSPPEAEVHF
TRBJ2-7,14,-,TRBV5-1,CASSFRTQAYEQYF
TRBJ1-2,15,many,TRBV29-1,CSVEDLGGSGSGYTF
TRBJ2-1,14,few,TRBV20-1,CSARGGTGHNEQFF
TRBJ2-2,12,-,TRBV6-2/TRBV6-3,CASRANTGELFF
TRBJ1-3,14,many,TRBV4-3,CASSQDRAGNTIYF
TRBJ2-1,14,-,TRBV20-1,CSARADLDYNEQFF
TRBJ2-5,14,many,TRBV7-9,CASSLGGIQETQYF
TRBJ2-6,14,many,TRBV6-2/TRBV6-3,CASRQSSGANVLTF
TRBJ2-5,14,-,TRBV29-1,CSVDGTGAQETQYF
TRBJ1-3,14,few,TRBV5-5,CASSLDSYGNTIYF
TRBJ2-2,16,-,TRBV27,CASSPGWVVGTGELFF
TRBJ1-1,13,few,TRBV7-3,CASSSGTGYEAFF
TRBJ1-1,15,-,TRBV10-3,CAISESNGTAPRAFF
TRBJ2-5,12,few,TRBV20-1,CSAWDSKKTQYF
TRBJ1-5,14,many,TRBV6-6,CASSRNRGDQPQHF
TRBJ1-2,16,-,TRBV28,CASSILTQGDEYGYTF
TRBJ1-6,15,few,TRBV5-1,CASSLGIRTTSPLHF
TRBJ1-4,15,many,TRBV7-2,CASSLAAATNEKLFF
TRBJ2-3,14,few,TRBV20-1,CSALPDRGADTQYF
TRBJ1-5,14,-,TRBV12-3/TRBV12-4,CASSNRGSNQPQHF
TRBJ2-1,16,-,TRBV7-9,CASSFYTGGSYNEQFF
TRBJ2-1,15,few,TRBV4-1,CASSYGDREDNEQFF
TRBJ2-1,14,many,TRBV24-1,CATSDLLANNEQFF
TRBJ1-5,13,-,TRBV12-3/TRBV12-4,CASSPEQNQPQHF
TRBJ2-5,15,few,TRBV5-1,CASSGGLAEGETQYF
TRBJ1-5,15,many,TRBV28,CASLPQGSPNQPQHF
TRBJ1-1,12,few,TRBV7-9,CASNPGGTEAFF
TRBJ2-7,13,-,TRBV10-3,CAISGGDVYEQYF
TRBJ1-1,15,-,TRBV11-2,CASSFIVGMNTEAFF
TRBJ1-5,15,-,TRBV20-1,CSARGLEWSNQPQHF
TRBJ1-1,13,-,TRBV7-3,CASSSNRDLEAFF
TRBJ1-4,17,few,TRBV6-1,CASSEAGVRATNEKLFF
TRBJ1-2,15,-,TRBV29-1,CSVGVAGRGNYGYTF
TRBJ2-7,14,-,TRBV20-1,CSAREDPGRYEQYF
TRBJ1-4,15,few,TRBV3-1,CASSHSGTTREKLFF
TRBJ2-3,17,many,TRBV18,CASSRLAGDYSTDTQYF